This TCR beta chain was obtained from a study of CD8 T cells in Susac syndrome. A quantity of about 0.5 to 1 ug RNA underwent reverse transcription using random hexamers. The immunoSEQ assay covered 54 Vbeta and 13 Jbeta segments for CDR3. MiXCR was run by TCRdb on the immunoSEQ multiplex PCR reads, yielding one entry per CDR3 protein. Here the sample spans about 160,000 distinct CDR3 sequences, about 94% being singletons. Sequencing of TCR beta was performed on blood CD8+ and CD4+ T cells. TEMRA cells underwent FACS enrichment and CD8+ and CD4+ T cells underwent negative isolation. This CDR3 has 14 amino acids. Per germline, CDR1 SNHLY and CDR2 FYNNEI. With 4 bases clipped from V and 7 bases from J, the junction kept 7 bases outside the gene matches.

The receptor was derived from a human donor in good health. The chain is built from TRBV2 and TRBJ2-4; 7 bases are shared with TRBD1. Sequencing was carried out using CD4+ T cells from PBMCs. The CDR3 nucleotides are TGTGCCAGCAGTGTAAGAGAGGGGGCGAACATTCAGTACTTC. As protein: CASSVREGANIQYF.